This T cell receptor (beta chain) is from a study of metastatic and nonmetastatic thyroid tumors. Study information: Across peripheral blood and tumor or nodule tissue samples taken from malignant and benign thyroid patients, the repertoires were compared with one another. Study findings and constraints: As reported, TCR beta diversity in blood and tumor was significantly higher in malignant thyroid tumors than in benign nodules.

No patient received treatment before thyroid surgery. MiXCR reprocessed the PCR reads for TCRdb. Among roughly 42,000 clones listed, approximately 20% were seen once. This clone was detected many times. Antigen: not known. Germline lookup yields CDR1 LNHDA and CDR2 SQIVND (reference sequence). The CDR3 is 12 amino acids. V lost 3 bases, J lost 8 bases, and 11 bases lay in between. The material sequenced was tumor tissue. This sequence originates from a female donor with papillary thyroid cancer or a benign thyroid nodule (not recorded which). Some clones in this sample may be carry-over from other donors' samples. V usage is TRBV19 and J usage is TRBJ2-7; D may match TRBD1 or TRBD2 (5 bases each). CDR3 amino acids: CASSMNGAKQYF. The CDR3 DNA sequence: TGTGCCAGTAGTATGAACGGGGCGAAGCAGTACTTC.